One and the same sample provided the 16 T cell receptor beta chains below, sequenced in a study of identical twins (dated by TCRdb to between 2015 and 2016). Library preparation was by 5' RACE. The sample was run on an Illumina HiSeq 2000. TCRdb reprocessing: public reads trimmed at Q25 with fastp, clones called with MiXCR, in-frame beta chains kept. Each CDR3 protein appears once, grouped with its most common genes and DNA. In all, the sample holds more than 1.5 million distinct CDR3 sequences, and under 35% of those were seen once. More than 0.25% of the sample goes to the ten largest clones. Sequenced: cord blood. These TCRs come from a newborn girl in good health.

This clonotype was picked up a small number of times. The chain combines TRBV6-2 or TRBV6-3 with TRBJ2-1, with 10 bases identical to TRBD2. The V gene end was trimmed by 2 bases and the J gene end by 3 bases; junction bases not matched to a gene: 4. Germline V gives CDR1 MNHEY, CDR2 SVGEGT. The CDR3 runs to 16 residues. CDR3 sequence reads: CASSYLLAGGYNEQFF. The CDR3 coding sequence is TGTGCCAGCAGTTACCTATTAGCGGGGGGCTACAATGAGCAGTTCTTC.

J is TRBJ2-7 and V is TRBV10-1; 8 bases map to TRBD1. CDR3 length equals 15 residues. Losses at the gene ends were 8 bases for V and 4 bases for J; bases not matched to a gene: 13. Germline V gene sequence: CDR1 WNHNN, CDR2 SYGVQD (reference sequence). CDR3 nucleotides: TGCGCCAGCGGTACTGGACAGGGTGGGGGTTACGAGCAGTACTTC. Amino acids: CASGTGQGGGYEQYF.

This clonotype has more than one count but fewer than ten. The gene calls are TRBV7-2 and TRBJ2-3, with D perhaps matching TRBD2 (5 bases). The V end was cut by 1 base, the J end by 0 bases, with 11 bases between. In germline, CDR1 is SGHTA, CDR2 FQGNSA. The length of the CDR3 is 16 residues. Here the CDR3 reads CASSLGGFLSTDTQYF. CDR3 DNA sequence: TGTGCCAGCAGCTTAGGAGGGTTTTTGAGCACAGATACGCAGTATTTT.

This clonotype was picked up a small number of times. In DNA form, the CDR3 reads TGTGCCAGCAGCCAGATCAGGGCCCCCCTCGATGAGCAGTTCTTC. The encoded protein is CASSQIRAPLDEQFF. The V call is TRBV14, the J call TRBJ2-1; the D gene is possibly TRBD1 (5 bases). CDR1 is SGHDN, CDR2 FVKESK, per germline. With 3 bases removed from V and 8 bases from J, the gap between germline ends came to 17 bases. CDR3 length: 15 residues.

This clonotype came up a few times. The chain employs TRBV28 and TRBJ2-7, with TRBD2 matching over 9 bases. The CDR3 length is 15 residues. The trim removed 4 bases at V and 0 bases at J, leaving 4 bases unmatched. Germline assignment: CDR1 MDHEN and CDR2 SYDVKM. The CDR3, as DNA: TGTGCCAGCAGTTCAGCTAGCGGGATCTCCTACGAGCAGTACTTC. As protein: CASSSASGISYEQYF.

The gene calls are TRBV27 and TRBJ1-1; 11 nucleotides align to TRBD1. Germline CDR1 MNHEY, CDR2 SMNVEV (reference sequence). This CDR3 spans 17 amino acids. Trimming removed 5 bases from V and 1 base from J; junction bases left unmatched: 9. The CDR3 is CASSVNRDRGWNTEAFF. CDR3 nucleotides: TGTGCCAGCAGTGTGAACCGGGACAGGGGGTGGAACACTGAAGCTTTCTTT.

The rearrangement uses TRBV28 and TRBJ2-7; TRBD1 matches at 9 bases. The V segment lost 7 bases and the J segment 3 bases; nucleotides outside the gene matches: 10. This CDR3 is built from 15 residues. Per germline, CDR1 MDHEN and CDR2 SYDVKM. The CDR3 sequence is CASNTQGAGDYEQYF. CDR3 in DNA: TGTGCCAGCAATACACAGGGGGCGGGTGACTACGAGCAGTACTTC.

In DNA form, the CDR3 reads TGTGCCAGCAGCCCCGGGAGGGCTAGCGGGAGTGTAGAGACCCAGTACTTC. It translates to CASSPGRASGSVETQYF. V is TRBV5-4 and J is TRBJ2-5; 10 bases align to TRBD2. The junction had 13 bases not matched to a gene; V was cut back by 4 bases and J by 4 bases. The CDR3 runs 17 residues. Germline CDR1 and CDR2: SGHNT and YYREEE (reference sequence).

The CDR3 spells CSAGRDGGYEQYF. CDR3 bases: TGCAGTGCCGGGAGGGACGGCGGCTACGAGCAGTACTTC. The chain is built from TRBV20-1 and TRBJ2-7; 8 nucleotides match TRBD2. Trimming took 6 bases from V and 3 from J; bases not matched to a gene: 7. Per germline, CDR1 DFQATT and CDR2 SNEGSKA (reference sequence). This CDR3 region has 13 residues.

This clonotype was recorded a few times. The chain uses TRBV20-1 and TRBJ2-5; a possible D gene is TRBD2 (6 bases). V dropped 5 bases and J dropped 1 base, with 8 bases sitting between them. CDR1 and CDR2 from the germline V gene are DFQATT and SNEGSKA (reference sequence). The CDR3 runs to 12 residues. This chain's CDR3 is CSAAEGQETQYF. Written as DNA, the CDR3 is TGCAGTGCTGCGGAGGGCCAAGAGACCCAGTACTTC.

This clonotype was recorded a few times. CDR3: CASSANRLGNIQYF. CDR3 nucleotide sequence: TGCGCCAGCAGCGCAAACCGACTAGGGAACATTCAGTACTTC. The chain is built from TRBV4-1 and TRBJ2-4, with a weak D call TRBD2 (6 bases). The V end was cut by 5 bases, the J end by 7 bases, with 15 bases between. This CDR3 spans 14 amino acids. Germline V lookup: CDR1 MGHRA, CDR2 YSYEKL.

This clonotype was counted a few times. The genes are TRBV6-6 and TRBJ2-1, with a weak D call TRBD1 (6 bases). This CDR3 comprises 14 residues. Trimming took 10 bases from V and 2 from J, leaving 15 bases between them. Germline assignment: CDR1 MNHNY and CDR2 SVGAGI (reference sequence). CDR3 nucleotide sequence: TGTGCCACCCGCCCGGGACAACCCTACAATGAGCAGTTCTTC. Translated, it gives CATRPGQPYNEQFF.

The rearrangement joins TRBV20-1 to TRBJ2-7; a weak D match, TRBD1 (6 bases). The V end lost 6 bases, the J end lost 4 bases, and 10 bases lay between the germline ends. Germline values: CDR1 DFQATT, CDR2 SNEGSKA (reference sequence). This CDR3 comprises 11 residues. CDR3 loop: CSAVGAYEQYF. DNA for the CDR3: TGCAGTGCCGTGGGGGCGTACGAGCAGTACTTC.

This clonotype has more than one count but fewer than ten. The chain combines TRBV7-9 with TRBJ2-3, with a tentative D call TRBD2 (5 bases). The germline V gene has CDR1 SEHNR and CDR2 FQNEAQ (reference sequence). V lost 5 bases, J lost 0 bases, and 12 bases lay in between. The CDR3 totals 15 residues. The CDR3 bases are TGTGCCAGCAGCATCCGAGGGTTTAGCACAGATACGCAGTATTTT. Its protein product is CASSIRGFSTDTQYF. Filled out from reference TRBV7-9 and TRBJ2-3, the complete variable domain reads DTGVSQNPRHKITKRGQNVTFRCDPISEHNRLYWYRQTLGQGPEFLTYFQNEAQLEKSRLLSDRFSAERPKGSFSTLEIQRTEQGDSAMYLCASSIRGFSTDTQYFGPGTRLTVL.

The genes are TRBV12-5 and TRBJ2-5; 7 bases fit TRBD1. J was trimmed by 11 bases and V by 1 base; bases with no gene match: 10. CDR1 is LGHNT and CDR2 is FRNRAP in the germline V gene. The CDR3 is made up of 14 amino acids. The CDR3 protein is CASGLDRGYNEQYF. The CDR3 bases are TGTGCTAGTGGTTTGGACAGGGGATACAATGAGCAGTACTTC. The variable domain in full, completed from reference TRBV12-5 and TRBJ2-5, reads DARVTQTPRHKVTEMGQEVTMRCQPILGHNTVFWYRQTMMQGLELLAYFRNRAPLDDSGMPKDRFSAEMPDATLATLKIQPSEPRDSAVYFCASGLDRGYNEQYFGPGTRLLVL.

The chain combines TRBV2 with TRBJ1-5, with D unresolved. Between the trimmed V and J ends, which lost 4 bases and 8 bases, there was a span of 21 bases. This CDR3 contains 16 residues. From germline, CDR1 is SNHLY and CDR2 FYNNEI. This chain's CDR3 is CASSASTATPREPQHF. The CDR3 DNA sequence: TGTGCCAGCAGTGCGAGTACGGCCACCCCCCGGGAGCCCCAGCATTTT. Looking up the rest from reference TRBV2 and TRBJ1-5 gives the full variable domain: EPEVTQTPSHQVTQMGQEVILRCVPISNHLYFYWYRQILGQKVEFLVSFYNNEISEKSEIFDDQFSVERPDGSNFTLKIRSTKLEDSAMYFCASSASTATPREPQHFGDGTRLSIL.